Listed below are T cell receptor beta chains from one sample, sequenced in a study of blood T cell repertoires in COVID-19. Profiled with immunoSEQ multiplex PCR; TCRdb holds only in-frame clones, not every one. The sample records fewer than 250,000 clones, approximately 83% being singletons. Sequenced: peripheral blood. The source of these receptors is a woman aged 40-49 years with active or convalescent COVID-19. The CDR3 runs from the conserved cysteine through the conserved F or W. The D gene is left open where the match is weak. Rows give clone size only sometimes, using once, few, many, or a class for an expanded clone.

>TRBV2|-|-|TRBJ2-7
TGTGCCAGCAGCCCCCTCCCCTACGAGCAGTACTTC
CASSPLPYEQYF
>TRBV6-5|TRBD1|-|TRBJ2-7
TGTGCCAGCAGTCCGAGGACAGGGGCGGCCTACGAGCAGTACTTC
CASSPRTGAAYEQYF
>TRBV19|-|-|TRBJ1-4
TGTGCCAGCTCGCTCTTGCGGGGAAGAAATCTGAATGAAAAACTGTTTTTT
CASSLLRGRNLNEKLFF
>TRBV9|-|-|TRBJ1-5
TGTGCCAGCAGCGTAGGGTTCGGGAGGATGCAGCCCCAGCATTTT
CASSVGFGRMQPQHF
>TRBV3-1/TRBV3-2|TRBD2|few|TRBJ2-3
TGTGCCCCCCGACTAGCGGAAGAGGACGATACGCAGTATTTT
CAPRLAEEDDTQYF
>TRBV27|-|-|TRBJ1-4
TGTGCCAGCAGTTTATGGGGCGCTAATGAAAAACTGTTTTTT
CASSLWGANEKLFF
>TRBV15|TRBD2|-|TRBJ2-3
TGTGCCACCAGCGGGGTAGCGGGGAGCACAGATACGCAGTATTTT
CATSGVAGSTDTQYF
>TRBV6-2/TRBV6-3|-|-|TRBJ1-3
TGTGCCAGCAGTTACGGAGGTGGAGGATACTCTGGAAACACCATATATTTT
CASSYGGGGYSGNTIYF
>TRBV20-1|TRBD1|once|TRBJ2-3
TGCAGTGCTAGTGAGCCCAGGGGGCTAACAGATACGCAGTATTTT
CSASEPRGLTDTQYF
>TRBV7-9|-|-|TRBJ2-3
TGTGCCAGCAGCGTCGGGAGCACCGATACGCAGTATTTT
CASSVGSTDTQYF
>TRBV6-5|-|-|TRBJ1-2
TGTGCCAGCGCCGAACGGGAGGGCTATGGCTACACCTTC
CASAEREGYGYTF
>TRBV29-1|-|-|TRBJ1-3
TGCAGCGTTGTGGGGTTTATGGACATCTCTGGAAACACCATATATTTT
CSVVGFMDISGNTIYF
>TRBV7-4|-|-|TRBJ2-1
TGTGCCAGCAGCTCCCCGGGACATTCACACAATGAGCAGTTCTTC
CASSSPGHSHNEQFF
>TRBV19|-|once|TRBJ1-4
TGTGCCAGTAGCGACACGGCAACTAATGAAAAACTGTTTTTT
CASSDTATNEKLFF
>TRBV19|TRBD1|-|TRBJ2-5
TGTGCCAGTAGTAGTCCCGGGACAGGTAAAGAGACCCAGTACTTC
CASSSPGTGKETQYF
>TRBV7-6|-|-|TRBJ1-6
TGTGCCAGCAGCTTTAGAACCCGGGGATTTTCACCCCTCCACTTT
CASSFRTRGFSPLHF
>TRBV2|TRBD2|-|TRBJ2-5
TGTGCCAGCAGTGACCTAGCGGGGGGAGAGACCCAGTACTTC
CASSDLAGGETQYF
>TRBV9|-|-|TRBJ2-2
TGTGCCAGCAGCGTAGGGTCGACTAGTCCGAAGCCCGGGGAGCTGTTTTTT
CASSVGSTSPKPGELFF
>TRBV15|TRBD2|-|TRBJ2-3
TGTGCCACCAGCAGAACCGGGACTAGCGGGAGGGATACGCAGTATTTT
CATSRTGTSGRDTQYF
>TRBV6-6|-|-|TRBJ1-1
TGTGCCAGCAGTTACTCGACAGGGAACACTGAAGCTTTCTTT
CASSYSTGNTEAFF
>TRBV19|-|-|TRBJ2-2
TGTGCCAGTAGTAACCCCCGGCGTGCATCGGGGTCCGGGGAGCTGTTTTTT
CASSNPRRASGSGELFF
>TRBV5-1|TRBD2|-|TRBJ2-1
TGCGCCAGCAGCTTGGATCGACGAGCGGGAGGGCCCGATGAGCAGTTCTTC
CASSLDRRAGGPDEQFF